Listed below are T cell receptor beta chains from one sample, sequenced in a study of T-cell reconstitution after alpha-beta-depleted transplantation in children. A single record per CDR3 protein comes from TCRdb applying MiXCR to the PCR reads. The sample carries more than 400,000 distinct CDR3 sequences, roughly 43% recorded once. The source material was PBMCs, sampled before TCRalphabeta/CD19-depleted stem cell transplant. The receptors here all came from a girl aged 2-10 years with aplastic anemia, due to receive a stem cell transplant. The CDR3 runs from the conserved cysteine through the conserved F or W. Fields, in order: clone size, V gene, J gene, D gene, CDR3 protein, CDR3 DNA. D genes are given only for firm matches. Clone size is not always given. Where it is, it says once, few, many or a class for expanded clones.

clone size: NA
V gene: TRBV20-1
J gene: TRBJ2-7
D gene: NA
CDR3 protein: CSSSRGDLGYEQYF
CDR3 DNA: TGCAGTTCTAGTCGAGGGGACCTGGGCTACGAGCAGTACTTC

clone size: few
V gene: TRBV28
J gene: TRBJ2-7
D gene: TRBD1
CDR3 protein: CASSLQGQGTYEQYF
CDR3 DNA: TGTGCCAGCAGTTTACAGGGACAGGGGACCTACGAGCAGTACTTC

clone size: many
V gene: TRBV12-3/TRBV12-4
J gene: TRBJ2-7
D gene: TRBD1
CDR3 protein: CASSFPSGTGAYEQYF
CDR3 DNA: TGTGCCAGCAGTTTCCCTTCCGGGACAGGCGCCTACGAGCAGTACTTC

clone size: NA
V gene: TRBV11-2
J gene: TRBJ2-2
D gene: NA
CDR3 protein: CASSPGNEGGELFF
CDR3 DNA: TGTGCCAGCAGCCCCGGGAATGAAGGCGGGGAGCTGTTTTTT

clone size: NA
V gene: TRBV5-1
J gene: TRBJ2-7
D gene: TRBD2
CDR3 protein: CASSLVRSSSGSYEQYF
CDR3 DNA: TGCGCCAGCAGCTTGGTTCGGTCCTCTAGCGGGAGCTACGAGCAGTACTTC

clone size: many
V gene: TRBV12-3/TRBV12-4
J gene: TRBJ1-2
D gene: NA
CDR3 protein: CASSWGAEGYTF
CDR3 DNA: TGTGCCAGCAGTTGGGGGGCCGAGGGCTACACCTTC

clone size: many
V gene: TRBV5-1
J gene: TRBJ2-5
D gene: TRBD2
CDR3 protein: CASSLTASGRETQYF
CDR3 DNA: TGCGCCAGCAGCTTGACAGCTAGCGGGAGAGAGACCCAGTACTTC

clone size: few
V gene: TRBV29-1
J gene: TRBJ2-3
D gene: TRBD2
CDR3 protein: CSVAGSGRGSTDTQYF
CDR3 DNA: TGCAGCGTTGCGGGTAGCGGGAGGGGGAGCACAGATACGCAGTATTTT

clone size: many
V gene: TRBV5-1
J gene: TRBJ2-1
D gene: NA
CDR3 protein: CASSPWDQYNEQFF
CDR3 DNA: TGCGCCAGCAGCCCCTGGGACCAATACAATGAGCAGTTCTTC

clone size: NA
V gene: TRBV29-1
J gene: TRBJ2-1
D gene: NA
CDR3 protein: CSVRQSYNEQFF
CDR3 DNA: TGCAGCGTCCGACAAAGCTACAATGAGCAGTTCTTC

clone size: NA
V gene: TRBV30
J gene: TRBJ2-5
D gene: TRBD1
CDR3 protein: CAWSLGQGEETQYF
CDR3 DNA: TGTGCCTGGAGTCTTGGACAGGGAGAAGAGACCCAGTACTTC

clone size: few
V gene: TRBV2
J gene: TRBJ2-3
D gene: TRBD2
CDR3 protein: CASSGPGLAVDTQYF
CDR3 DNA: TGTGCCAGCAGTGGGCCGGGACTAGCTGTAGATACGCAGTATTTT

clone size: NA
V gene: TRBV30
J gene: TRBJ2-1
D gene: TRBD2
CDR3 protein: CAWSNRAGVTYNEQFF
CDR3 DNA: TGTGCCTGGAGTAACCGAGCGGGAGTAACGTACAATGAGCAGTTCTTC

clone size: many
V gene: TRBV7-2
J gene: TRBJ2-7
D gene: NA
CDR3 protein: CASSLDPFTRVEQYF
CDR3 DNA: TGTGCCAGCAGCCTGGACCCCTTCACTAGAGTAGAGCAGTACTTC

clone size: NA
V gene: TRBV20-1
J gene: TRBJ2-7
D gene: TRBD2
CDR3 protein: CSARSPAGVSSYEQYF
CDR3 DNA: TGCAGTGCTAGAAGCCCAGCGGGAGTCAGCTCCTACGAGCAGTACTTC

clone size: NA
V gene: TRBV20-1
J gene: TRBJ2-7
D gene: NA
CDR3 protein: CSARTATYEQYF
CDR3 DNA: TGCAGTGCAAGGACCGCAACCTACGAGCAGTACTTC

clone size: many
V gene: TRBV5-1
J gene: TRBJ1-3
D gene: TRBD1
CDR3 protein: CASSSTGTGTTGNTIYF
CDR3 DNA: TGCGCCAGCAGCTCAACCGGGACAGGGACTACTGGAAACACCATATATTTT

clone size: few
V gene: TRBV3-1
J gene: TRBJ2-3
D gene: TRBD2
CDR3 protein: CASSQVRGRVDTQYF
CDR3 DNA: TGTGCCAGCAGCCAAGTACGTGGGAGGGTGGATACGCAGTATTTT

clone size: once
V gene: TRBV20-1
J gene: TRBJ2-7
D gene: NA
CDR3 protein: CSAYSYEQYF
CDR3 DNA: TGCAGTGCGTACTCCTACGAGCAGTACTTC

clone size: few
V gene: TRBV20-1
J gene: TRBJ2-1
D gene: NA
CDR3 protein: CSAMGPTYNEQFF
CDR3 DNA: TGCAGTGCTATGGGCCCTACCTACAATGAGCAGTTCTTC

clone size: NA
V gene: TRBV20-1
J gene: TRBJ2-7
D gene: TRBD1
CDR3 protein: CSALPGTAINEQYF
CDR3 DNA: TGCAGTGCTCTACCGGGGACAGCAATTAACGAGCAGTACTTC

clone size: NA
V gene: TRBV20-1
J gene: TRBJ2-1
D gene: NA
CDR3 protein: CSASRRVGSYNEQFF
CDR3 DNA: TGCAGTGCTAGTCGCCGGGTGGGCTCCTACAATGAGCAGTTCTTC

clone size: NA
V gene: TRBV28
J gene: TRBJ2-1
D gene: TRBD2
CDR3 protein: CASSPLADLKGQFF
CDR3 DNA: TGTGCCAGCAGTCCCCTAGCGGACCTCAAAGGACAGTTCTTC

clone size: NA
V gene: TRBV10-3
J gene: TRBJ2-3
D gene: TRBD2
CDR3 protein: CAIRGAGAGDTQYF
CDR3 DNA: TGTGCCATCAGGGGAGCGGGGGCTGGGGATACGCAGTATTTT

clone size: few
V gene: TRBV7-2
J gene: TRBJ2-1
D gene: NA
CDR3 protein: CASSLAGYQAYNEQFF
CDR3 DNA: TGTGCCAGCAGCTTAGCGGGATACCAGGCCTACAATGAGCAGTTCTTC

clone size: NA
V gene: TRBV20-1
J gene: TRBJ2-2
D gene: TRBD2
CDR3 protein: CSASGGGKVVGELFF
CDR3 DNA: TGCAGTGCTAGTGGGGGAGGGAAAGTGGTCGGGGAGCTGTTTTTT

clone size: NA
V gene: TRBV11-1
J gene: TRBJ2-3
D gene: NA
CDR3 protein: CASSLAQYDTQYF
CDR3 DNA: TGTGCCAGCAGCTTAGCCCAATACGATACGCAGTATTTT

clone size: NA
V gene: TRBV24-1
J gene: TRBJ2-2
D gene: TRBD2
CDR3 protein: CATSAAGGNTGELFF
CDR3 DNA: TGTGCCACCAGTGCGGCGGGAGGGAACACCGGGGAGCTGTTTTTT

clone size: NA
V gene: TRBV18
J gene: TRBJ1-5
D gene: NA
CDR3 protein: CASSPSGAHQPQHF
CDR3 DNA: TGTGCCAGCTCACCGTCGGGGGCCCATCAGCCCCAGCATTTT

clone size: few
V gene: TRBV10-2
J gene: TRBJ2-7
D gene: NA
CDR3 protein: CASSAGYSYEQYF
CDR3 DNA: TGCGCCAGCTCGGCGGGGTACTCCTACGAGCAGTACTTC

clone size: few
V gene: TRBV19
J gene: TRBJ2-2
D gene: TRBD2
CDR3 protein: CASSIAGRAGTGELFF
CDR3 DNA: TGTGCCAGTAGTATCGCCGGGAGGGCCGGTACCGGGGAGCTGTTTTTT

clone size: NA
V gene: TRBV29-1
J gene: TRBJ2-1
D gene: NA
CDR3 protein: CSVEDGAGSYNEQFF
CDR3 DNA: TGCAGCGTTGAAGATGGGGCGGGGTCCTACAATGAGCAGTTCTTC

clone size: many
V gene: TRBV20-1
J gene: TRBJ2-7
D gene: TRBD2
CDR3 protein: CSANPGLAAGLVTYEQYF
CDR3 DNA: TGCAGTGCTAACCCGGGACTGGCGGCGGGACTAGTGACTTACGAGCAGTACTTC

clone size: NA
V gene: TRBV9
J gene: TRBJ1-1
D gene: NA
CDR3 protein: CASSGQDSEALTEAFF
CDR3 DNA: TGTGCCAGCAGCGGACAGGACAGCGAAGCCCTTACTGAAGCTTTCTTT

clone size: NA
V gene: TRBV20-1
J gene: TRBJ2-7
D gene: NA
CDR3 protein: CSALPGPRGEQYF
CDR3 DNA: TGCAGTGCTCTCCCGGGACCACGGGGCGAGCAGTACTTC

clone size: NA
V gene: TRBV30
J gene: TRBJ2-5
D gene: NA
CDR3 protein: CAWSGPQETQYF
CDR3 DNA: TGTGCCTGGAGTGGGCCCCAAGAGACCCAGTACTTC

clone size: NA
V gene: TRBV12-3/TRBV12-4
J gene: TRBJ2-5
D gene: NA
CDR3 protein: CASSPRGGIQETQYF
CDR3 DNA: TGTGCCAGCAGTCCCCGGGGTGGGATACAAGAGACCCAGTACTTC

clone size: many
V gene: TRBV11-1
J gene: TRBJ2-5
D gene: TRBD2
CDR3 protein: CASRTGLAGVPRQETQYF
CDR3 DNA: TGTGCCAGCAGAACGGGACTAGCGGGAGTTCCCAGGCAAGAGACCCAGTACTTC

clone size: few
V gene: TRBV7-9
J gene: TRBJ2-7
D gene: TRBD1
CDR3 protein: CASSSTRDRGGEQYF
CDR3 DNA: TGTGCCAGCAGCTCCACGAGGGACAGGGGAGGCGAGCAGTACTTC

clone size: NA
V gene: TRBV5-6
J gene: TRBJ2-3
D gene: NA
CDR3 protein: CASSLWDTQYF
CDR3 DNA: TGTGCCAGCAGCTTGTGGGATACGCAGTATTTT

clone size: NA
V gene: TRBV6-4
J gene: TRBJ2-2
D gene: NA
CDR3 protein: CASSESPLAGELFF
CDR3 DNA: TGTGCCAGCAGTGAATCCCCCTTGGCCGGGGAGCTGTTTTTT

clone size: NA
V gene: TRBV30
J gene: TRBJ2-2
D gene: TRBD2
CDR3 protein: CAWKRGNTGELFF
CDR3 DNA: TGTGCCTGGAAGCGGGGAAACACCGGGGAGCTGTTTTTT

clone size: NA
V gene: TRBV7-2
J gene: TRBJ2-1
D gene: TRBD2
CDR3 protein: CASSSSGDNEQFF
CDR3 DNA: TGTGCCAGCAGCTCTAGCGGAGACAATGAGCAGTTCTTC

clone size: NA
V gene: TRBV30
J gene: TRBJ2-6
D gene: NA
CDR3 protein: CAWSVNAGANVLTF
CDR3 DNA: TGTGCCTGGAGTGTAAACGCTGGGGCCAACGTCCTGACTTTC